Given below is one T cell receptor (beta chain) in context. The sample is drawn from a study of blood T cell repertoires in COVID-19. Study-level background: T cells, B-cell-depleted T cells, or PBMCs supplied cDNA or gDNA.

Libraries were prepared by immunoSEQ multiplex PCR; TCRdb keeps only in-frame clonotypes and omits some of them. The data show approximately 140,000 clones, roughly 86% seen once. Germline trimming cut 4 bases from V and 7 bases from J; bases unmatched to any gene: 7. The CDR3 runs to 15 residues. Germline V lookup: CDR1 MNHEY, CDR2 SVGAGI. The sequence derives from a woman aged 55-70 years with acute or convalescent COVID-19. The V gene is TRBV6-5, the J gene TRBJ2-1; 10 bases are a match to TRBD1. Specimen: peripheral blood. The CDR3 region is CASSSGQGLRNEQFF. The CDR3 DNA reads as TGTGCCAGCAGTTCGGGACAGGGGCTAAGAAATGAGCAGTTCTTC.